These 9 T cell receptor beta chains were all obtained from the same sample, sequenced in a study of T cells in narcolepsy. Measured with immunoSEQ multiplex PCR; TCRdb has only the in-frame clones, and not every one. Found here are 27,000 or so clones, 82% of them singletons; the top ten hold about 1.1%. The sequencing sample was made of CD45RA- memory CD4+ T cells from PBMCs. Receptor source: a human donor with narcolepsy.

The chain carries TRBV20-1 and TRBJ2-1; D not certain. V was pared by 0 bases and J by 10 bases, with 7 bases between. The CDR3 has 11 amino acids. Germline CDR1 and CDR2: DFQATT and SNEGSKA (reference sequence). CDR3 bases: TGCAGTGCTAGAGATCTATCCGAGCAGTTCTTC. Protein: CSARDLSEQFF.

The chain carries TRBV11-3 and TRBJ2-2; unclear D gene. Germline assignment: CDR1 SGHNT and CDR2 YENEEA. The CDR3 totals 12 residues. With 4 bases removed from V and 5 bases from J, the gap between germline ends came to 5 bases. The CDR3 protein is CASSSRTGELFF. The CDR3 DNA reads TGTGCCAGCAGCTCCCGTACCGGGGAGCTGTTTTTT.

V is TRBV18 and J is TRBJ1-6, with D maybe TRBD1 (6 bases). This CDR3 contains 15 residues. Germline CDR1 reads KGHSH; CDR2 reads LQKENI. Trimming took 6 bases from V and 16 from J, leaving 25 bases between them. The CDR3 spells CASSLGQPRLVPLHF. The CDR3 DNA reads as TGTGCCAGCTCCCTTGGACAGCCCCGTTTAGTACCACTCCACTTT.

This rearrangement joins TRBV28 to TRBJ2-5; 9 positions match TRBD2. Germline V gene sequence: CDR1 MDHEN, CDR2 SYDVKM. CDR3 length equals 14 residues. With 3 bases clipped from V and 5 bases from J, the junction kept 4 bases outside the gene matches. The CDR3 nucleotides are TGTGCCAGCAGTTTGGCGGGAGGGTACGAGACCCAGTACTTC. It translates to CASSLAGGYETQYF.

The CDR3 nucleotides read TGTGCCAGCAGCTTGGTAGCGGGAGGATACGAGCAGTACTTC. Protein sequence: CASSLVAGGYEQYF. V and J are TRBV5-5 and TRBJ2-7; the match to TRBD2 covers 10 bases. The length of the CDR3 is 14 residues. From germline, CDR1 is SGHKS and CDR2 YYEKEE (reference sequence). V dropped 0 bases and J dropped 4; count of bases not matched to a gene: 1.

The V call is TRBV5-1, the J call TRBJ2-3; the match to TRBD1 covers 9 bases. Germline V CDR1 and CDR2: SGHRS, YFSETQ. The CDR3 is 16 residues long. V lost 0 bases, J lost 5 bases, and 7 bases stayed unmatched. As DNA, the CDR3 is TGCGCCAGCAGCTTGGGGCAGACAGGGGGTGGAGATACGCAGTATTTT. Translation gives CASSLGQTGGGDTQYF.

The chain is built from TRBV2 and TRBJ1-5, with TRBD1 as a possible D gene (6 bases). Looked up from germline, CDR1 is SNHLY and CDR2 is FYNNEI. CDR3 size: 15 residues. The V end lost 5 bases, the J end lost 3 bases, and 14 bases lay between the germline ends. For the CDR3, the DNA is TGTGCCAGCAGTTTAACCCGACAGGACAATCAGCCCCAGCATTTT. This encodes CASSLTRQDNQPQHF.

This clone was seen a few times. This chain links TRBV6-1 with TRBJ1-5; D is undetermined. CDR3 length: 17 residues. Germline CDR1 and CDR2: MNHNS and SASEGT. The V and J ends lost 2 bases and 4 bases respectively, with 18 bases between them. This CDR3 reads CASSEWVAVYGNQPQHF. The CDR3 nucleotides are TGTGCCAGCAGTGAATGGGTGGCAGTGTACGGTAATCAGCCCCAGCATTTT.

CDR3 residues: CASSLGQAGNEAFF. CDR3 bases: TGTGCCAGCAGCTTAGGCCAGGCTGGGAATGAAGCTTTCTTT. This sequence joins TRBV11-3 and TRBJ1-1; D call uncertain. Looked up from germline, CDR1 is SGHNT and CDR2 is YENEEA. The CDR3 spans 14 residues. Trimming shortened V by 1 base and J by 7 bases, and 13 bases separated the two germline ends.